This TCR beta chain was obtained from a study of cytomegalovirus exposure and HLA in healthy donors. Concerning this clone itself: Antigen unknown.

PCR used 60 Vbeta primers and 13 Jbeta primers. Measured with immunoSEQ multiplex PCR; TCRdb has only the in-frame clones, and not every one. The profile shows about 270,000 clones, 70% to 90% of them singletons. Broader study findings: Cytomegalovirus-associated status was assigned to 150 or so TCR beta chains.

The CDR3 contains 16 residues. Germline values: CDR1 SGDLS, CDR2 YYNGEE. The V and J ends lost 2 bases and 0 bases respectively, with 15 bases between them. The V and J genes are TRBV9 and TRBJ2-7, with D perhaps TRBD1 (5 bases). Sequencing used PBMCs. The TCR originated in a man aged 35 to 55 in good health and CMV-seropositive. CDR3 coding DNA: TGTGCCAGCAGCGTGAGTTCAGGGATGGTCTCCTACGAGCAGTACTTC. Protein product: CASSVSSGMVSYEQYF.